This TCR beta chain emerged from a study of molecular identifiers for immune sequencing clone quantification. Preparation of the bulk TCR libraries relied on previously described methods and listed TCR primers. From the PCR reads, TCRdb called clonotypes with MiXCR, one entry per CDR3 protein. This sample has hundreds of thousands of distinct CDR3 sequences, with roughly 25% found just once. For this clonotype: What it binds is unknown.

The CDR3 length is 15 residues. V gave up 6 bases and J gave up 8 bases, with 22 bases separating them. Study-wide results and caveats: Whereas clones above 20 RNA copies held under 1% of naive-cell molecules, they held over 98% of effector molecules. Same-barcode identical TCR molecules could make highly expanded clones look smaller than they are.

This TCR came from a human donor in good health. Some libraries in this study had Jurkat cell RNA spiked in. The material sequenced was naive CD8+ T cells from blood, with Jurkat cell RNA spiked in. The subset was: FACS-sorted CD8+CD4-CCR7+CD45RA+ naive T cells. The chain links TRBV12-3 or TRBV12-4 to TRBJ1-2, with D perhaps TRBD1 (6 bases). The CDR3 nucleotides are TGTGCCAGCAGCCCCGAGGGGGGGGCGCTTTGGGGCTACACCTTC. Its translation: CASSPEGGALWGYTF.